This TCR beta chain was observed in a study of T cell repertoires in cytomegalovirus infection. Study in general: It can be stated that public TCR beta signatures indicated CMV infection as well as a matching HLA type. Overall study findings and caveats: People with CMV and the relevant HLA were identified by cumulative public TCR beta family frequency. The ex vivo response was dominated by HLA-C-restricted CMV-specific TCR beta clonotypes.

For this clonotype: What it binds is not known.

TCRdb redid the calling of the reads with MiXCR, one entry per CDR3 protein. The sample carries about 120,000 distinct CDR3 sequences, over 9% recorded once. Germline assignment: CDR1 MNHEY and CDR2 SVGEGT. This CDR3 has 14 residues. Trimming left V 2 bases short and J 4 bases short, with 11 bases between. The sequence was collected from a human donor in good health (CMV status not recorded). Some clones in this sample may be carry-over from other donors' samples. Specimen: PBMCs, sequenced either directly or after in vitro stimulation (not recorded which). The chain carries TRBV6-2 or TRBV6-3 and TRBJ1-1; no firm D call. The CDR3 coding sequence is TGTGCCAGCAGTTACCCCGTGCGAGGCACTGAAGCTTTCTTT. Protein sequence: CASSYPVRGTEAFF.